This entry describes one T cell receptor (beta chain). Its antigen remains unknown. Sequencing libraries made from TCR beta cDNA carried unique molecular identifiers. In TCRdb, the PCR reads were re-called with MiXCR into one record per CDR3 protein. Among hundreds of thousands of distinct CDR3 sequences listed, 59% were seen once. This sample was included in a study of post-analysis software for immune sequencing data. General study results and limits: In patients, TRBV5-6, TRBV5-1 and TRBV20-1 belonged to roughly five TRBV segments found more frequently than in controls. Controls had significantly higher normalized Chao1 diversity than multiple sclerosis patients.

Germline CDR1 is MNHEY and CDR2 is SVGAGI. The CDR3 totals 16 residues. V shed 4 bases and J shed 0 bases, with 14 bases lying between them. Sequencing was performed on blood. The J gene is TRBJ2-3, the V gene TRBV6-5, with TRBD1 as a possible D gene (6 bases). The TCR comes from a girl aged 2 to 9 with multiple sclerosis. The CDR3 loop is CASSSGQIPSTDTQYF. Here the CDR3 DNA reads TGTGCCAGCAGTTCCGGACAGATTCCTAGCACAGATACGCAGTATTTT.